This is a list of T cell receptor beta chains from one sample in a study of blood T cell repertoires in COVID-19. Only in-frame clones appear in the TCRdb table, and some are missing; sequencing was by immunoSEQ multiplex PCR. The sample has 150,000 to 200,000 clones; around four fifths are singletons. The sequencing input was peripheral blood. Source of these receptors: a woman aged 70-85 years with COVID-19, enrolled during active disease. The CDR3 runs from the conserved cysteine through the conserved F or W. A D gene is named only where the DNA matches it firmly. A clone size is listed for some rows: how often the clone was seen (once, few, many), or a class if it is expanded.

size	D	V	J	DNA	CDR3
NA	TRBD1	TRBV29-1	TRBJ1-2	TGCAGCGTTGATGCACAGGGGTCTGGCTACACCTTC	CSVDAQGSGYTF
NA	NA	TRBV5-4	TRBJ2-5	TGTGCCAGCAGTTTAGACAGGACGACCGAGACCCAGTACTTC	CASSLDRTTETQYF
NA	NA	TRBV28	TRBJ1-6	TGTGCCAGCAATACGGCGACGCGAGGCGATTCACCCCTCCACTTT	CASNTATRGDSPLHF
NA	NA	TRBV6-1	TRBJ1-5	TGTGCCAGCAGTGACGGACAGTCAAGGCATTTT	CASSDGQSRHF
NA	TRBD1	TRBV6-5	TRBJ1-2	TGTGCCAGCAGGCTAACAGGGGGAGACTATGGCTACACCTTC	CASRLTGGDYGYTF
NA	TRBD2	TRBV6-5	TRBJ2-1	TGTGCCAGCAGCCTGGGACTAGCGGGGATTGAGCAGTTCTTC	CASSLGLAGIEQFF
NA	NA	TRBV6-5	TRBJ1-2	TGTGCCAGTCAGACCACAGGGACCTATGGCTACACCTTC	CASQTTGTYGYTF
NA	TRBD1	TRBV7-8	TRBJ1-1	TGTGCCAGCAGCTCACAACCGACAGGGGGCGCGGAGAAAAATGAAGCTTTCTTT	CASSSQPTGGAEKNEAFF
NA	TRBD1	TRBV28	TRBJ1-4	TGTGCCAGCAGCAACCGAACACCGGGACAGGCTAATGAAAAACTGTTTTTT	CASSNRTPGQANEKLFF
NA	NA	TRBV7-2	TRBJ1-2	TGTGCCAGCAGCCCGGGTGCAGGGGCCTCAGGGTATGGCTACACCTTC	CASSPGAGASGYGYTF
NA	NA	TRBV5-6	TRBJ1-1	TGTGCCAGCAGCTCCACAGGATTGAACACTGAAGCTTTCTTT	CASSSTGLNTEAFF
NA	NA	TRBV12-3/TRBV12-4	TRBJ2-3	TGTGCCAGCAGTTTAGGCGCAGGGCCGCAGTATTTT	CASSLGAGPQYF
NA	TRBD1	TRBV6-5	TRBJ1-2	TGTGCGACCCCTTCGGACAGGACCTGGGACTATGGCTACACCTTC	CATPSDRTWDYGYTF
NA	NA	TRBV7-8	TRBJ2-5	TGTGCCAGCAGCTTACGGCCGGGAGCGTGGGAGACCCAGTACTTC	CASSLRPGAWETQYF
NA	NA	TRBV6-6	TRBJ1-5	TGTGCCAGCAGTTACCCGGGGAGCAATCAGCCCCAGCATTTT	CASSYPGSNQPQHF
once	NA	TRBV6-5	TRBJ2-6	TGTGCCAGCAGCCGCGCGTCTGGGGCCAACGTCCTGACTTTC	CASSRASGANVLTF
NA	TRBD1	TRBV9	TRBJ1-3	TGTGCCAGCTCTGAACAGGGGAGTGGAAACACCATATATTTT	CASSEQGSGNTIYF
NA	NA	TRBV27	TRBJ2-5	TGTGCCAGCAGTTTCGGCGGGGTGGAGACCCAGTACTTC	CASSFGGVETQYF
NA	TRBD1	TRBV5-1	TRBJ2-5	TGCGCCAGCAGCGCGGGACAGGGGTGGGAGACCCAGTACTTC	CASSAGQGWETQYF
NA	TRBD1	TRBV7-2	TRBJ2-2	TGTGCCAGCAGCTTAAGGGGGACAGCGAACACCGGGGAGCTGTTTTTT	CASSLRGTANTGELFF
NA	TRBD1	TRBV28	TRBJ1-2	TGTGCCAGCTGGGACAGGGGAGTTTATGGCTACACCTTC	CASWDRGVYGYTF
NA	NA	TRBV10-1	TRBJ2-6	TGCGCCAGCAGTGAGGGGAGCGGGGCCAACGTCCTGACTTTC	CASSEGSGANVLTF
NA	NA	TRBV28	TRBJ2-7	TGTGCCAGCAGTTTATTAGCAGGGGAGATCGAGCAGTACTTC	CASSLLAGEIEQYF
NA	NA	TRBV19	TRBJ2-3	TGTGCCAGTAGTATCGCAGGGGCGAGCACAGATACGCAGTATTTT	CASSIAGASTDTQYF
NA	NA	TRBV23-1	TRBJ2-5	TGCGCCAGCAGTCAATTAGGGCAGGGTAGGTGGGAGACCCAGTACTTC	CASSQLGQGRWETQYF
NA	NA	TRBV30	TRBJ1-5	TGTGCCTGGAGTCGGGGAGGTCAGCCCCAGCATTTT	CAWSRGGQPQHF
NA	NA	TRBV10-2	TRBJ1-5	TGCGCCAGCCCACCCAGGAATCAGCCCCAGCATTTT	CASPPRNQPQHF
NA	NA	TRBV7-2	TRBJ2-7	TGTGCCAGCAGCTTAACTCGCTCCTACGAGCAGTACTTC	CASSLTRSYEQYF
NA	NA	TRBV23-1	TRBJ2-7	TGCGCCAGCAGGAGATACGAGCAGTACTTC	CASRRYEQYF
NA	NA	TRBV19	TRBJ1-1	TGTGCCAGTGAAAACAGCCTGAACACTGAAGCTTTCTTT	CASENSLNTEAFF
NA	NA	TRBV28	TRBJ1-5	TGTGCCACCCAGGGCAAGCAGCCCCAGCATTTT	CATQGKQPQHF
NA	NA	TRBV15	TRBJ1-3	TGTGCCACCAGCAGAGATAAGACAGGTGGAAACACCATATATTTT	CATSRDKTGGNTIYF
NA	TRBD1	TRBV6-1	TRBJ2-7	TGTGCCAGCACTGAAGGGGACAGGGTGTACGAGCAGTACTTC	CASTEGDRVYEQYF
NA	NA	TRBV3-1/TRBV3-2	TRBJ1-1	TGTGCCAGCAGCCAAGATCGAAGAGGGGAAGCTTTCTTT	CASSQDRRGEAFF
NA	NA	TRBV28	TRBJ1-5	TGTGCCAGCCATATCGCAGGGCCGGGGCCCCAGCATTTT	CASHIAGPGPQHF
NA	TRBD2	TRBV24-1	TRBJ2-2	TGTGCCACCAGTGATTTCGACGGGAGGGACACCGGGGAGCTGTTTTTT	CATSDFDGRDTGELFF
once	NA	TRBV6-5	TRBJ1-3	TGTGCCAGCAGTCGGACAGTTGGAAACACCATATATTTT	CASSRTVGNTIYF
NA	NA	TRBV6-1	TRBJ2-2	TGTGCCAGCAGTGCTACCGGGACACCCAACACCGGGGAGCTGTTTTTT	CASSATGTPNTGELFF
NA	NA	TRBV12-5	TRBJ2-1	TGTGCTAGTGGTTTGGTGATCGACAGGAGAGGAAACAATGAGCAGTTCTTC	CASGLVIDRRGNNEQFF
NA	TRBD2	TRBV20-1	TRBJ2-1	TGCAGTGCTAGAATAGCGGGAGGGGTGTTCTTC	CSARIAGGVFF
few	NA	TRBV4-1	TRBJ2-1	TGCGCCAGCAGCCCGCCGACGCGGGGCGGGCGGGATGAGCAGTTCTTC	CASSPPTRGGRDEQFF
NA	TRBD1	TRBV3-1/TRBV3-2	TRBJ1-2	TGTGCCAGCAGCTTTTCAGGGGGCGCGGAAGGCTACACCTTC	CASSFSGGAEGYTF
few	NA	TRBV5-5	TRBJ1-4	TGTGCCAGCAGTCCTACAGGGAGTGTGACTAATGAAAAACTGTTTTTT	CASSPTGSVTNEKLFF
NA	NA	TRBV19	TRBJ1-5	TGTGCCAGTAGTATAGGTTATAGCAATCAGCCCCAGCATTTT	CASSIGYSNQPQHF
many	NA	TRBV28	TRBJ1-1	TGTGCCAGCCGTCCACTGAGGTTGACCCTGAACACTGAAGCTTTCTTT	CASRPLRLTLNTEAFF